Presented here are 27 T cell receptor beta chains from one specimen sequenced in a study of response to subunit inactivated influenza vaccine. TCRdb re-analysed the RT-PCR reads in MiXCR, keeping a single row per CDR3 protein. The sample contains about 650,000 distinct CDR3 sequences, 15% to 17% of which appear only once. Sequencing used PBMCs from blood, obtained 11 to 12 days after vaccination. The receptors here all came from a man aged 45 to 65 who received an inactivated influenza vaccine.

This clonotype came up many times. The V call is TRBV5-1, the J call TRBJ2-4; D is tentatively TRBD1 or TRBD2 (5 bases each). The CDR3 covers 14 residues. V was shortened by 1 base and J by 6 bases, with 11 bases between the two germline ends. CDR1 and CDR2 from the germline V gene are SGHRS and YFSETQ. CDR3 sequence: CASSLTGQGNIQYF. The CDR3 bases are TGCGCCAGCAGCTTGACGGGGCAGGGAAACATTCAGTACTTC. The complete variable domain, with remaining parts taken from reference TRBV5-1 and TRBJ2-4, reads KAGVTQTPRYLIKTRGQQVTLSCSPISGHRSVSWYQQTPGQGLQFLFEYFSETQRNKGNFPGRFSGRQFSNSRSEMNVSTLELGDSALYLCASSLTGQGNIQYFGAGTRLSVL.

This clonotype came up a few times. The chain uses TRBV6-1 and TRBJ2-7; D possibly matches TRBD1 or TRBD2 (6 bases each). The CDR3 extends over 14 amino acids. Germline-derived CDR1 and CDR2 are MNHNS and SASEGT. The germline V and J ends were trimmed by 6 bases and 3 bases, with 15 bases remaining between them. CDR3 sequence: CASRAPGARYEQYF. The CDR3 DNA reads as TGTGCCAGCAGAGCCCCGGGGGCCCGCTACGAGCAGTACTTC.

The chain is built from TRBV5-1 and TRBJ2-1, with D maybe TRBD1 (5 bases). The CDR3 consists of 14 residues. Germline CDR1 reads SGHRS; CDR2 reads YFSETQ. V shed 5 bases and J shed 4 bases, with 13 bases lying between them. The CDR3 region has the DNA TGCGCCAGCAGACAAGATGACAGTTACAATGAGCAGTTCTTC. Its protein is CASRQDDSYNEQFF. The entire variable domain, with the rest obtained from reference TRBV5-1 and TRBJ2-1, is as follows: KAGVTQTPRYLIKTRGQQVTLSCSPISGHRSVSWYQQTPGQGLQFLFEYFSETQRNKGNFPGRFSGRQFSNSRSEMNVSTLELGDSALYLCASRQDDSYNEQFFGPGTRLTVL.

The chain's CDR3 is CASSLEVRPSTDTQYF. The CDR3 coding sequence is TGTGCCAGCAGCTTAGAGGTCCGCCCTAGCACAGATACGCAGTATTTT. The chain uses TRBV11-2 and TRBJ2-3, with D unresolved. Trimming shortened V by 0 bases and J by 0 bases, and 10 bases separated the two germline ends. Germline V gene data show CDR1 as SGHAT and CDR2 as FQNNGV. CDR3 length: 16 amino acids.

The chain employs TRBV4-3 and TRBJ1-2; the D gene is possibly TRBD1 (5 bases). The CDR3 contains 15 residues. Germline CDR1 is LGHNA and CDR2 is YSLEER. The V end lost 4 bases, the J end lost 1 base, and 13 bases lay between the germline ends. CDR3 in amino acids: CASSPERGGNYGYTF. As DNA, the CDR3 is TGCGCCAGCAGCCCAGAGAGGGGAGGTAACTATGGCTACACCTTC.

This clonotype was counted only a few times. The rearrangement joins TRBV7-2 to TRBJ2-1, with 7 bases lining up with TRBD2. J gave up 14 bases and V 0 bases, and 10 bases lay outside the gene matches. CDR1 and CDR2 from the germline V gene are SGHTA and FQGNSA. The CDR3 is 14 amino acids. The CDR3 reads CASSLAPEGGGEFF. The DNA of the CDR3 is TGTGCCAGCAGCTTAGCGCCGGAGGGCGGGGGTGAGTTCTTC.

This clonotype was detected a few times. This sequence joins TRBV18 and TRBJ2-5; TRBD2 aligns across 7 bases. Trimming cost V 6 bases and J 2 bases; bases outside gene matches: 6. The CDR3 sequence is 14 residues long. Germline loops: CDR1 KGHSH, CDR2 LQKENI. The CDR3 bases are TGTGCCAGCTCGCAACAACTAGCGCAAGAGACCCAGTACTTC. Encoded protein: CASSQQLAQETQYF.

The chain has TRBV12-3 or TRBV12-4 and TRBJ1-1, with D possibly TRBD1 on 5 matching bases. Trimming removed 0 bases from V and 1 base from J, with 9 bases in between. The CDR3 is 15 amino acids. As DNA, the CDR3 is TGTGCCAGCAGTTTAGCGGGGGTGGGGAACACTGAAGCTTTCTTT. Its protein is CASSLAGVGNTEAFF.

There are a few counts of this clonotype. The chain couples TRBV5-5 to TRBJ1-2, with D unresolved. Trimming shortened V by 4 bases and J by 1 base, and 20 bases separated the two germline ends. Germline V gene sequence: CDR1 SGHKS, CDR2 YYEKEE (reference sequence). The CDR3 length is 17 residues. In DNA, the CDR3 is TGTGCCAGCAGCCGGTCAAGCACCGGTGCTCATAACTATGGCTACACCTTC. Its protein is CASSRSSTGAHNYGYTF.

This clonotype was seen only a few times. This rearrangement joins TRBV7-9 to TRBJ2-1; 8 nucleotides align to TRBD2. This CDR3 has 16 residues. V lost 6 bases to trimming and J lost 7 bases; unmatched junction nucleotides: 14. Germline CDR1 reads SEHNR; CDR2 reads FQNEAQ (reference sequence). The CDR3, as DNA: TGTGCCAGCAGTCACCCGGGGCGGGAGGAAACGAATGAGCAGTTCTTC. Amino acid sequence: CASSHPGREETNEQFF.

This clonotype showed up just a few times. This chain links TRBV7-3 with TRBJ2-7, with 8 nucleotides matching TRBD1. Trimming removed 2 bases from V and 6 bases from J; junction bases left unmatched: 6. The length of the CDR3 is 14 residues. Germline CDR1 and CDR2: SGHTA and FQGTGA. DNA of the CDR3: TGTGCCAGCAGCTTAGGCCAGGGGGCAGGCGAGCAGTACTTC. Translation: CASSLGQGAGEQYF.

This clonotype was counted a few times. V gene TRBV12-3 or TRBV12-4 combines with J gene TRBJ2-7, with TRBD2 matching 7 bases. V gave up 0 bases and J gave up 3 bases; unmatched junction bases: 8. The CDR3 length is 16 residues. CDR3 in amino acids: CASSLAVRGGDYEQYF. In DNA form, the CDR3 reads TGTGCCAGCAGTTTAGCGGTGAGGGGAGGGGACTACGAGCAGTACTTC.

This clonotype came up a few times. The V call is TRBV5-1, the J call TRBJ2-1; no reliable D call. V was clipped by 2 bases and J by 6 bases, with 9 bases between them. The CDR3 sequence is 13 residues long. Germline-derived CDR1 and CDR2 are SGHRS and YFSETQ. CDR3 sequence (DNA): TGCGCCAGCAGCTTTAAGGACCGCAATGAGCAGTTCTTC. This codes for CASSFKDRNEQFF.

The V and J genes are TRBV4-3 and TRBJ1-6; D gene unclear. The V end lost 0 bases, the J end lost 7 bases, and 10 bases lay between the germline ends. The CDR3 covers 15 residues. Germline CDR1 and CDR2: LGHNA and YSLEER. The CDR3 DNA reads as TGCGCCAGCAGCCAAGATCGGTTGGTCAATTCACCCCTCCACTTT. Encoded protein: CASSQDRLVNSPLHF.

This clonotype showed up just a few times. The chain combines TRBV11-1 with TRBJ2-7; possibly TRBD2 for D (5 bases). Germline loops: CDR1 SGHAT, CDR2 FQDESV (reference sequence). The V end was cut by 5 bases, the J end by 6 bases, with 14 bases between. The CDR3 is 13 residues long. This chain's CDR3 is CASSLRGSREQYF. The CDR3 DNA follows: TGTGCCAGCAGCCTCAGAGGGTCTCGCGAGCAGTACTTC.

The chain is built from TRBV3-1 and TRBJ2-7, with 9 bases that match TRBD1. CDR1 and CDR2 from the germline V gene are LGHDT and YNNKEL (reference sequence). The CDR3 runs 15 residues. V shed 10 bases and J 5 bases; nucleotides not matched to a gene: 15. CDR3 loop: CATSHTGQGNNEQYF. The CDR3 DNA follows: TGTGCCACCTCCCATACAGGACAGGGGAACAACGAGCAGTACTTC.

CDR3 residues: CSASSPTNTGELFF. The CDR3 DNA follows: TGCAGTGCTAGTAGCCCTACGAACACCGGGGAGCTGTTTTTT. The V gene is TRBV20-1, the J gene TRBJ2-2; no firm D call. Trimming shortened V by 3 bases and J by 0 bases, and 8 bases separated the two germline ends. The CDR3 extends over 14 amino acids. Germline V CDR1 and CDR2: DFQATT, SNEGSKA (reference sequence).

This clonotype was detected a few times. The chain is built from TRBV29-1 and TRBJ1-1; possibly TRBD1 for D (5 bases). V was cut by 7 bases and J by 0 bases, with 12 bases left in between. Germline CDR1 and CDR2: SQVTM and ANQGSEA. This CDR3 is 13 amino acids long. The chain's CDR3 is CSAGGGMNTEAFF. In nucleotides, the CDR3 is TGCAGCGCCGGGGGGGGTATGAACACTGAAGCTTTCTTT.

This clonotype was observed a handful of times. J is TRBJ2-7 and V is TRBV7-8, with D unresolved. Germline V gene lookup returns CDR1 SGHVS and CDR2 FQNEAQ. Trimming removed 5 bases from V and 8 bases from J, with 19 bases in between. This CDR3 is 14 amino acids long. The CDR3 DNA follows: TGTGCCAGCAGCCCCCAGTCGGGCAGAGGAAAGCAGTACTTC. It translates to CASSPQSGRGKQYF.

The gene calls are TRBV4-3 and TRBJ2-5; 8 bases match TRBD2. This CDR3 spans 15 amino acids. The trim removed 0 bases at V and 7 bases at J, leaving 7 bases unmatched. From germline, CDR1 is LGHNA and CDR2 YSLEER. The CDR3 DNA reads as TGCGCCAGCAGCCAAGATAGCGGGGCGATCTCGACCCAGTACTTC. It translates to CASSQDSGAISTQYF.

This clonotype was seen more than once but under ten times. This rearrangement joins TRBV12-3 or TRBV12-4 to TRBJ2-5; 10 bases line up with TRBD2. V gave up 6 bases and J gave up 2 bases; unmatched junction bases: 6. The CDR3 runs to 15 residues. The CDR3 loop reads CASRTRTSGQETQYF. CDR3 nucleotides: TGTGCCAGCAGGACCCGGACTAGCGGACAAGAGACCCAGTACTTC.

This clonotype was detected only a few times. The CDR3 sequence: CASSLVWQGDSNQPQHF. The CDR3 nucleotides are TGTGCCAGCAGTTTAGTGTGGCAGGGGGATAGCAATCAGCCCCAGCATTTT. The V and J genes are TRBV12-3 or TRBV12-4 and TRBJ1-5; 7 nucleotides line up with TRBD1. V gave up 1 base and J gave up 0 bases; unmatched junction bases: 6. This CDR3 is built from 17 residues.

At least ten counts were recorded for this clonotype. The CDR3 sequence: CASSLLNLYNEQFF. As DNA, the CDR3 is TGTGCCAGCAGCCTACTCAATCTATACAATGAGCAGTTCTTC. This chain links TRBV2 with TRBJ2-1, with unresolved D. Trimming shortened V by 6 bases and J by 4 bases, and 13 bases separated the two germline ends. CDR3 size: 14 residues. Germline CDR1 SNHLY, CDR2 FYNNEI. Using reference TRBV2 and TRBJ2-1 for the parts outside the CDR3, the full variable domain is EPEVTQTPSHQVTQMGQEVILRCVPISNHLYFYWYRQILGQKVEFLVSFYNNEISEKSEIFDDQFSVERPDGSNFTLKIRSTKLEDSAMYFCASSLLNLYNEQFFGPGTRLTVL.

This clonotype was observed a handful of times. The chain recombines TRBV29-1 with TRBJ1-4; no clear D gene. CDR3 length: 11 amino acids. V lost 0 bases and J 8 bases, leaving 4 bases between the germline ends. Germline CDR1 and CDR2: SQVTM and ANQGSEA. CDR3 amino acids: CSVEEGEKLFF. The DNA for the CDR3 is TGCAGCGTTGAAGAGGGAGAAAAACTGTTTTTT. Supplemented by reference TRBV29-1 and TRBJ1-4, the full variable domain reads SAVISQKPSRDICQRGTSLTIQCQVDSQVTMMFWYRQQPGQSLTLIATANQGSEATYESGFVIDKFPISRPNLTFSTLTVSNMSPEDSSIYLCSVEEGEKLFFGSGTQLSVL.

This clonotype was observed a handful of times. This may come from a read error, since a much larger clone is one base off. The chain combines TRBV5-1 with TRBJ1-1; D unresolved. CDR3 length equals 15 residues. Germline CDR1 SGHRS, CDR2 YFSETQ. The ends were cut back, 3 bases at V and 4 bases at J, with 16 bases in the middle. The CDR3 here is CASSSGTHEGTEAFF. In nucleotides, the CDR3 is TGCGCCAGCAGCTCAGGTACACACGAAGGCACTGAAGCTTTCTTT.

This clonotype has just a few counts. V is TRBV27 and J is TRBJ2-1, with 9 bases identical to TRBD2. The germline gives CDR1 MNHEY, CDR2 SMNVEV (reference sequence). The CDR3 sequence is 15 residues long. J was trimmed by 3 bases and V by 6 bases; bases with no gene match: 6. The CDR3 DNA is TGTGCCAGCAGCCCTAGCGGGAATTACTACAATGAGCAGTTCTTC. This codes for CASSPSGNYYNEQFF.

The chain links TRBV12-3 or TRBV12-4 to TRBJ1-1; the match to TRBD1 covers 9 bases. The ends lost 3 bases at V and 1 base at J; junction bases unmatched: 3. The CDR3 covers 15 residues. The chain's CDR3 is CASSFGQGWNTEAFF. DNA for the CDR3: TGTGCCAGCAGTTTCGGACAGGGGTGGAACACTGAAGCTTTCTTT.